The rows below give T cell receptor beta chains drawn from one sample of a study of radiotherapy plus CTLA-4 blockade in lung cancer. Measured with immunoSEQ multiplex PCR; TCRdb has only the in-frame clones, and not every one. The sample has around 82,000 clones, 78% seen once; the top ten hold 22%. Sample: peripheral blood, taken from a patient treated with radiotherapy plus ipilimumab. Source of these receptors: a human donor with non-small cell lung cancer whose response to radiotherapy plus ipilimumab could not be evaluated. Some clones in this sample may be carry-over from other donors' samples. Each CDR3 is given without its conserved first and last residue. D genes are given only for firm matches.

TRBD2	TRBJ2-3	TRBV2	ASSLRTSGGASTDTQY
TRBD2	TRBJ2-3	TRBV6-5	ASSEVNPGGMQY
TRBD2	TRBJ2-1	TRBV18	ASSPRTSGADEQF
-	TRBJ2-1	TRBV10-3	AISEGGYEQF
TRBD1	TRBJ2-1	TRBV7-3	ASSLIGQVTYNEQF
-	TRBJ1-2	TRBV11-2	ASSLGTRNGGYT
TRBD2	TRBJ2-5	TRBV14	ASRGTSGEETQY
-	TRBJ1-1	TRBV18	ASSPGEVNTEAF
-	TRBJ2-1	TRBV19	ASSIYAGNSGNEQF
-	TRBJ2-3	TRBV20-1	SALESTQY
-	TRBJ2-2	TRBV19	ASRSANPSGPGSGELF
-	TRBJ1-1	TRBV6-1	ASSPSGEAF
-	TRBJ1-3	TRBV7-2	ASSSSQENTIY
-	TRBJ1-3	TRBV28	ASSSPTGPSNTIY
TRBD1	TRBJ1-5	TRBV5-5	ASRAGGHSNQPQH
TRBD1	TRBJ1-1	TRBV27	ASSLAGGVSTEAF
TRBD1	TRBJ1-3	TRBV5-6	ASITHRGSTGNTIY
TRBD1	TRBJ1-5	TRBV2	ASRGTGGVNQPRH
-	TRBJ1-3	TRBV29-1	SVGWGAGNTIY
-	TRBJ2-5	TRBV7-9	ASSLSTGKGETQY
-	TRBJ2-1	TRBV4-3	ASSLGVSVAQF
TRBD1	TRBJ2-2	TRBV6-1	ASSHLQGAGGELF
TRBD1	TRBJ1-2	TRBV28	ASSPGQRTFGYT
TRBD2	TRBJ2-3	TRBV5-4	ASRLTGGDTQY
-	TRBJ2-2	TRBV5-1	ASSLDSRSNTGELF
TRBD1	TRBJ2-2	TRBV11-2	ASRPAGTGRFTGELF
TRBD2	TRBJ2-7	TRBV28	ASSPLLAGAGYEQY
-	TRBJ2-3	TRBV5-4	ASSPDPQQGQY
TRBD1	TRBJ1-6	TRBV10-3	AIKGTGINSPLH
-	TRBJ2-3	TRBV4-2	ASSQNQGTTSTDTQY
-	TRBJ1-3	TRBV30	AWGDSPGNTIY
TRBD1	-	TRBV19	ASSGQGIYEQY
TRBD2	TRBJ2-1	TRBV6-1	ASSETSGEQF
TRBD2	TRBJ2-3	TRBV10-3	AISESQRGGRTDTQY
-	TRBJ2-7	TRBV10-3	AILRTQGSAYEQY
TRBD1	TRBJ2-2	TRBV5-1	ASSFGTGVFANTGELF
-	TRBJ1-1	TRBV5-5	ASSVFSTEAF